This entry is about one T cell receptor (beta chain). What it recognizes is unknown. The data stem from a study of long-term antiretroviral therapy in people with HIV. Study-level findings and limits: Missing from the dataset were any data on ART adherence, viral resistance or therapy changes. Gathering of blood took place between the mid-2000s and the late 2010s, possibly under older ART regimens. Clones that had undergone expansion before ART dominated the repertoire at all time points. Comparison with controls showed narrower CDR3 length ranges in HIV repertoires.

The run of the v3.0 immunoSEQ assay was at survey level. Sequencing used immunoSEQ multiplex PCR; TCRdb keeps in-frame clones, though not all of them. The sample consists of about 14,000 clones, 80% to 90% of them appearing once. V lost 0 bases, J lost 4 bases, and 7 bases lay in between. The CDR3 is 14 amino acids. Germline-derived CDR1 and CDR2 are MNHNY and SVGAGI (reference sequence). The V call is TRBV6-6, the J call TRBJ1-5; unclear D gene. The origin of this receptor is a man between 25 and 39 years old with HIV. The sequencing used unsorted PBMCs, collected 0.4 years after starting antiretroviral therapy. CDR3 sequence reads: CASSYSVGNQPQHF. Written as DNA, the CDR3 is TGTGCCAGCAGTTACTCTGTAGGGAATCAGCCCCAGCATTTT.